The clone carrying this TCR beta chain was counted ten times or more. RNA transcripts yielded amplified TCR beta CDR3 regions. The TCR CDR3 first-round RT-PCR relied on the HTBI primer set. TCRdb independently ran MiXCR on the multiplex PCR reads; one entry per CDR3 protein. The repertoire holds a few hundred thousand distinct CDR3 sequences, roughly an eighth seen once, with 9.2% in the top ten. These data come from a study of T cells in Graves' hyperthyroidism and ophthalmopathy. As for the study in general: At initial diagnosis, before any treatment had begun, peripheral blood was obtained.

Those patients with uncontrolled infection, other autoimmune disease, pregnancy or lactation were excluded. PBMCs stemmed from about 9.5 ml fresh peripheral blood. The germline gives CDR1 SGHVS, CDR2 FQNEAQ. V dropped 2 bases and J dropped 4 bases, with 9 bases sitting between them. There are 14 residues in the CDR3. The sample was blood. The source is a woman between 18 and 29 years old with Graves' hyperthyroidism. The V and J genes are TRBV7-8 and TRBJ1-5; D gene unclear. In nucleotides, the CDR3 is TGTGCCAGCAGCTTAAGAGGCCCTAATCAGCCCCAGCATTTT. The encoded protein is CASSLRGPNQPQHF.